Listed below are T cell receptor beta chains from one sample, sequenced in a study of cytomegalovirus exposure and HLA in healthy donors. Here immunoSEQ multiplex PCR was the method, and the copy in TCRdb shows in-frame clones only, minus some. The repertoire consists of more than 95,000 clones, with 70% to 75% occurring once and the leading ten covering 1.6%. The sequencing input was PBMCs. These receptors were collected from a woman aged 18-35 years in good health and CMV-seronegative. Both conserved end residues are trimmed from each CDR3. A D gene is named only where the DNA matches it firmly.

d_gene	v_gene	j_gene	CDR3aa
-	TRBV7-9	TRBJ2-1	ASSPGSEQF
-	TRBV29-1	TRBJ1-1	SVNTGQRWAF
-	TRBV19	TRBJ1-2	ASIANGWSDGPIGYT
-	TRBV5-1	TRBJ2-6	ASSLLRGGGANVLT
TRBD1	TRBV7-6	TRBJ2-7	ASSLEGTGSYEQY
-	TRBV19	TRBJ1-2	ASSMQVTGVVGYT
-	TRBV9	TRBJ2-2	ASSVGQVANTGELF
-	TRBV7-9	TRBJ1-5	ASSLARAGRNQPQH
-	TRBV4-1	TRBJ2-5	ASSQVPGQETQY
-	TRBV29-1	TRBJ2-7	SGGGGGGEQY
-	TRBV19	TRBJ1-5	ASSISPTANQPQH
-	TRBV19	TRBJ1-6	ASSILRQSYNSPLH
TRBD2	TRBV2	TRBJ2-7	ASSEGSGGDYEQY
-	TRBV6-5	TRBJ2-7	ASSSGFYEQY
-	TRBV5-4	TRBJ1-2	ASSLAGGGRNGYT